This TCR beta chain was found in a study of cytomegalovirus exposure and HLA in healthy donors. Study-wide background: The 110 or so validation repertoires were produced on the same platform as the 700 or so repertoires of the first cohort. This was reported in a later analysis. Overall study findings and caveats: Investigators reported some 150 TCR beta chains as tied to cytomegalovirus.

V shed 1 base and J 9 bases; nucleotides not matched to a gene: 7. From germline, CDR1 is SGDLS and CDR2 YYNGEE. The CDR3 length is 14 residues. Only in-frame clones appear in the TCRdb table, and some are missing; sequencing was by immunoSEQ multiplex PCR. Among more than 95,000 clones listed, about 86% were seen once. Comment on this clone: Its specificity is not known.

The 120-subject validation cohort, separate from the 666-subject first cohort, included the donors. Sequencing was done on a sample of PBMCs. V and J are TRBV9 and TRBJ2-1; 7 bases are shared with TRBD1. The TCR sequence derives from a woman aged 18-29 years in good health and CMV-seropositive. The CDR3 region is CASSVTDTGAEQFF. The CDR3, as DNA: TGTGCCAGCAGCGTAACCGACACAGGGGCTGAGCAGTTCTTC.